This T cell receptor (beta chain) was identified during a study of T cell changes during pregnancy in multiple sclerosis. Germline CDR1 and CDR2: SSHAT and FNYEAQ (reference sequence). Losses at the gene ends were 2 bases for V and 5 bases for J; bases not matched to a gene: 9. The CDR3 sequence is 17 residues long. Profiled with immunoSEQ multiplex PCR; TCRdb holds only in-frame clones, not every one. Among 65,000 to 75,000 clones listed, over 85% were seen once. This TCR came from a female donor in good health, enrolled as a control in a pregnancy study. The source material was peripheral blood, sampled after pregnancy. The chain has TRBV7-7 and TRBJ2-5; TRBD1 matches 12 bases. This chain's CDR3 is CASSLIGGTGGVETQYF. CDR3 DNA: TGTGCCAGCAGCTTAATAGGGGGGACAGGGGGCGTGGAGACCCAGTACTTC.